Reported below is one T cell receptor beta chain. The data belong to a study of T cell changes during pregnancy in multiple sclerosis. Repertoires were generated with immunoSEQ multiplex PCR, while TCRdb's copy carries only in-frame clones and drops some. Of 35,000 to 40,000 clones listed, 85% to 90% are singletons. V gave up 1 base and J gave up 3 bases, with 15 bases separating them. This CDR3 region has 17 residues. CDR1 is MGHRA, CDR2 YSYEKL, per germline. The sequencing used CD8+ T cells from peripheral blood mononuclear cells, collected in the third trimester of pregnancy. The genes are TRBV4-1 and TRBJ2-2; D is possibly TRBD1 (6 bases). This sequence was found in a female donor with multiple sclerosis, enrolled in a pregnancy study. Written as DNA, the CDR3 is TGCGCCAGCAGCCAAGTATCAGGGGTTAAGGACACCGGGGAGCTGTTTTTT. Protein sequence: CASSQVSGVKDTGELFF.